This TCR beta chain was obtained from a study of CD8+CD57+ T cells in acquired aplastic anemia. Study overall: DNA per sorted CD4+ or CD8+ sample ranged roughly 0.17 to 27.4 ug, averaging roughly 3.2 ug.

V shed 3 bases, J shed 4 bases, and the junction held 7 bases outside the gene matches. From germline, CDR1 is SGDLS and CDR2 YYNGEE. The CDR3 covers 15 residues. Researchers used genomic DNA as the template to profile TCR beta VDJ and CDR3. TCRdb re-called the reads through MiXCR, storing one row per CDR3 protein. The table shows about 270,000 distinct CDR3 sequences, with around three fifths occurring only once. The rearrangement uses TRBV9 and TRBJ1-2, with 9 bases fitting TRBD1. The source is a human donor with severe aplastic anemia or a healthy control (not recorded which). The sample comprised sorted CD4+, CD8+, or CD8+CD57+ T cells (not recorded which) from PBMCs. This CDR3 reads CASSAGTGPSYGYTF. CDR3 nucleotides: TGTGCCAGCAGCGCCGGGACAGGGCCCTCCTATGGCTACACCTTC.